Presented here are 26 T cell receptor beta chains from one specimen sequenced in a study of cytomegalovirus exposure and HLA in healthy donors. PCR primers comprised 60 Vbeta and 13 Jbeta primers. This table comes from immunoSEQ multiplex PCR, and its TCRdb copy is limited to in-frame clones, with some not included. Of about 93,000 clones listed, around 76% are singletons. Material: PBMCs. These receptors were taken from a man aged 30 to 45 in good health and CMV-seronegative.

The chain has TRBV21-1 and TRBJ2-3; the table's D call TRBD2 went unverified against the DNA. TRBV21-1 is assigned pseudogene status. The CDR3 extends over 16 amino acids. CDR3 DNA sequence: TGTGCCAGCAGCAAAGTAACAACTAATAGCACAGATACGCAGTATTTT. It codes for CASSKVTTNSTDTQYF.

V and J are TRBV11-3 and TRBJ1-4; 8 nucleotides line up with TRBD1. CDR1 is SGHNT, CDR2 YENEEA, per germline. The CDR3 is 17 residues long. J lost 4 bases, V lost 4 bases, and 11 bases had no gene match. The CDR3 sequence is CASSSILDRGGNEKLFF. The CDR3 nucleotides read TGTGCCAGCAGCTCTATCCTCGACAGGGGTGGTAATGAAAAACTGTTTTTT.

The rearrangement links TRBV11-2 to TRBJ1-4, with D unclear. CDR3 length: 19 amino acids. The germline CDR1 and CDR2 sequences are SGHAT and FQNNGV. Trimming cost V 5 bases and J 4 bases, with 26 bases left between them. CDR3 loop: CASSPYSGLGGLHNEKLFF. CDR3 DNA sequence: TGTGCCAGCAGCCCCTACTCAGGATTGGGAGGCCTACATAATGAAAAACTGTTTTTT.

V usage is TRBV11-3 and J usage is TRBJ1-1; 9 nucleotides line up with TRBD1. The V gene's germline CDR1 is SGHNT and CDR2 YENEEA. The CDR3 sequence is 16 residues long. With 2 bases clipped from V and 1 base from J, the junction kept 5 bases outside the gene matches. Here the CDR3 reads CASSLRTGASNTEAFF. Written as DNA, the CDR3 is TGTGCCAGCAGCTTAAGGACAGGGGCATCGAACACTGAAGCTTTCTTT.

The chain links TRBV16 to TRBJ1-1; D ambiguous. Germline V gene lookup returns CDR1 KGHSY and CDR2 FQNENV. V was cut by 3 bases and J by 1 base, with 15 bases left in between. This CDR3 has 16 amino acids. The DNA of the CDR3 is TGTGCCAGCAGCCAGAGGGCCATCCCGAGGAACACTGAAGCTTTCTTT. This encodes CASSQRAIPRNTEAFF.

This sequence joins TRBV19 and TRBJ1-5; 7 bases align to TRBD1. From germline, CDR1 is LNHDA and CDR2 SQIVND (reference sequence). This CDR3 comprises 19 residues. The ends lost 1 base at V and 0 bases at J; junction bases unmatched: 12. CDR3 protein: CASSIVFGTEYYSNQPQHF. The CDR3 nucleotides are TGTGCCAGTAGTATAGTTTTTGGGACAGAATACTATAGCAATCAGCCCCAGCATTTT.

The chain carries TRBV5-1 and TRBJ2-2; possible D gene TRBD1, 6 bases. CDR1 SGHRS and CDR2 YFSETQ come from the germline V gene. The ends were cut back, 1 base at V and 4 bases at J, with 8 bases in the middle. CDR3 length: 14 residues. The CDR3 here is CASSLRDTTGELFF. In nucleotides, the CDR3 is TGCGCCAGCAGCTTGAGGGACACCACCGGGGAGCTGTTTTTT.

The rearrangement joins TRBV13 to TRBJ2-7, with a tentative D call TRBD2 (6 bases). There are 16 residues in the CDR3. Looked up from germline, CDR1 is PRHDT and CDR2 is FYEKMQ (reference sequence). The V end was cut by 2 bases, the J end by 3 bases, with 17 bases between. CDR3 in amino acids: CASSLRRGIEYYEQYV. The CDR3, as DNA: TGTGCCAGCAGCTTAAGACGCGGGATAGAATACTACGAGCAGTACGTC.

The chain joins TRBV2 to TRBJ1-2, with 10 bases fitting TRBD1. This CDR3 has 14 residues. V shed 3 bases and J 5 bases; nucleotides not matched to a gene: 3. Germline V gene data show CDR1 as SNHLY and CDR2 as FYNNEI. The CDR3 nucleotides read TGTGCCAGCAGTGACCGACAGGGGGCTTATGGCTACACCTTC. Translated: CASSDRQGAYGYTF.

The CDR3 nucleotides read TGTGCCAGCAGCCCCTCTACGGGGTTTGGAGTGAACACTGAAGCTTTCTTT. This encodes CASSPSTGFGVNTEAFF. The gene calls are TRBV7-3 and TRBJ1-1; no firm D call. Germline V lookup: CDR1 SGHTA, CDR2 FQGTGA. Deletions cut 5 bases from V and 0 bases from J, with 19 bases between. There are 17 residues in the CDR3.

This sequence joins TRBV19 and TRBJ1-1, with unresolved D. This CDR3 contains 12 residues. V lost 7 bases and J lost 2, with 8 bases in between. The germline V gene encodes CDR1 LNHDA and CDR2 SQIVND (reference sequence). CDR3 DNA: TGTGCCAGTAAGGAGGCAAACACTGAAGCTTTCTTT. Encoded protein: CASKEANTEAFF.

The CDR3 DNA follows: TGTGCCAGCAGTTCCCCGGCCGGGGGAGAGCAGTACTTC. This translates into CASSSPAGGEQYF. The rearrangement joins TRBV6-5 to TRBJ2-7; a weak D match, TRBD2 (6 bases). CDR3 size: 13 residues. Trimming shortened V by 4 bases and J by 7 bases, and 14 bases separated the two germline ends. Germline CDR1 is MNHEY and CDR2 is SVGAGI.

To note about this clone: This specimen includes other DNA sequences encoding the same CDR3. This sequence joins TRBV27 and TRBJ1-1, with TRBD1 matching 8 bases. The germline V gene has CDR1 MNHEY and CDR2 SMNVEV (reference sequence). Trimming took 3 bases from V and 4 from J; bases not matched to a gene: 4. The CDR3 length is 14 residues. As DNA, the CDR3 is TGTGCCAGCAGTTTGTCTCAGGGGGCCACTGAAGCTTTCTTT. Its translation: CASSLSQGATEAFF.

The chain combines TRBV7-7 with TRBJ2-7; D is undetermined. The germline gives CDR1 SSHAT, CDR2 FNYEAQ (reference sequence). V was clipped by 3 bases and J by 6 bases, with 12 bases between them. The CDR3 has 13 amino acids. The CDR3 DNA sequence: TGTGCCAGCAGCTTGATCCCGGGTGTCGAGCAGTACTTC. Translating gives CASSLIPGVEQYF.

The CDR3 region has the DNA TGTGCCAGCAGTTCCGGGACAGGGGGCGAAAAACTGTTTTTT. This translates into CASSSGTGGEKLFF. The V and J genes are TRBV6-1 and TRBJ1-4, with TRBD1 matching 12 bases. V lost 5 bases, J lost 8 bases, and 3 bases stayed unmatched. Germline lookup yields CDR1 MNHNS and CDR2 SASEGT. The CDR3 covers 14 residues.

As DNA, the CDR3 is TGTGCCAGCTCACCACCAGGGGGCCCCGAAAAAGCTTTCTTT. Translating it yields CASSPPGGPEKAFF. V gene TRBV18 combines with J gene TRBJ1-1, with 7 positions matching TRBD1. This CDR3 has 14 amino acids. The junction had 7 bases not matched to a gene; V was cut back by 0 bases and J by 9 bases. The V gene's germline CDR1 is KGHSH and CDR2 LQKENI.

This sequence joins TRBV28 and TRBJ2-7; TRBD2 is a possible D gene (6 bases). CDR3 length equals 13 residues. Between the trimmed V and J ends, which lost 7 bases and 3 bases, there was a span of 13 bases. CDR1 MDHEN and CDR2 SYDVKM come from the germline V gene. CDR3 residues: CASTVGGYYEQYF. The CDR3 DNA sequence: TGTGCCAGCACCGTGGGAGGATACTACGAGCAGTACTTC.

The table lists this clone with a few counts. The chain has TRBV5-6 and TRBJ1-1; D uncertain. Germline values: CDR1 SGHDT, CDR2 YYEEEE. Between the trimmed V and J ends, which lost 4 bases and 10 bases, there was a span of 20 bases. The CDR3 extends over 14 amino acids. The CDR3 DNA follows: TGTGCCAGCAGCCTGGCCTCGGGGATCGGTGGAGCTTTCTTT. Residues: CASSLASGIGGAFF.

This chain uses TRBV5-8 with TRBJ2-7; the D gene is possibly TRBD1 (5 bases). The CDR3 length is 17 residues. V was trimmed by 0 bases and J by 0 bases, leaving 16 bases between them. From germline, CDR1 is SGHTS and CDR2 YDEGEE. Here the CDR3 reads CASSLVMGQESSYEQYV. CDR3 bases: TGTGCCAGCAGCTTGGTTATGGGGCAGGAAAGCTCCTACGAGCAGTACGTC.

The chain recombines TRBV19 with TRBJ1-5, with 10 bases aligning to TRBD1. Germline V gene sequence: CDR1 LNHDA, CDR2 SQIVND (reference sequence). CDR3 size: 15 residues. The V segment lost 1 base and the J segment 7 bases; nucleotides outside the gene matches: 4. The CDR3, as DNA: TGTGCCAGTAGTATAGCGGGGACAGGGGAACAGCCCCAGCATTTT. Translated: CASSIAGTGEQPQHF.

CDR3 bases: TGTGCCATCAGTGATCCCCCCACGGGGGGGGGCGGTACTGAAGCTTTCTTT. It is translated as CAISDPPTGGGGTEAFF. The V call is TRBV10-3, the J call TRBJ1-1; possibly TRBD1 for D (6 bases). V was cut by 3 bases and J by 5 bases, with 22 bases left in between. The CDR3 length is 17 residues. Germline V gene data show CDR1 as ENHRY and CDR2 as SYGVKD.

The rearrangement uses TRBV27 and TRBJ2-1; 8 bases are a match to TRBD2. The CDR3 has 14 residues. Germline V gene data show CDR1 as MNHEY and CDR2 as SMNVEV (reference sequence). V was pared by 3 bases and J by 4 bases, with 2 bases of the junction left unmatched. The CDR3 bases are TGTGCCAGCAGTTTGGGACTAGAATACAATGAGCAGTTCTTC. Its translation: CASSLGLEYNEQFF.

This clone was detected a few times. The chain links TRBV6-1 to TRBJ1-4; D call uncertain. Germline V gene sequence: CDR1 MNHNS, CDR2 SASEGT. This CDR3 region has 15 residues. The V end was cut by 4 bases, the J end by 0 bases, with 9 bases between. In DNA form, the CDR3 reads TGTGCCAGCAGTGGACGACGGGCAACTAATGAAAAACTGTTTTTT. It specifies CASSGRRATNEKLFF.

The DNA for the CDR3 is TGCGCCAGCAGCTTGGGTCTCACAGGGAAAGGCGATGGCTACACCTTC. This codes for CASSLGLTGKGDGYTF. This chain links TRBV5-1 with TRBJ1-2, with D possibly being TRBD1 (6 bases). Trimming left V 0 bases short and J 6 bases short, with 18 bases between. CDR1 is SGHRS, CDR2 YFSETQ, per germline. This CDR3 has 16 residues.

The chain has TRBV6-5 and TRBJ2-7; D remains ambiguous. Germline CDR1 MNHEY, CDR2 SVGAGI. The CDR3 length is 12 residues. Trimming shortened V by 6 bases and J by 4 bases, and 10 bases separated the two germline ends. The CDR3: CASSLTDYEQYV. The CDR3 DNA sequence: TGTGCCAGCAGCCTAACAGATTACGAGCAGTACGTC.

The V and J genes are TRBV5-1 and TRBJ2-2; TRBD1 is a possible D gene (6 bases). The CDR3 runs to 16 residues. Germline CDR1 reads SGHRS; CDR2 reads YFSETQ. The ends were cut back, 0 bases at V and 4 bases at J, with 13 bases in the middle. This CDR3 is CASSLATGWATGELFF. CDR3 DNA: TGCGCCAGCAGCTTGGCCACAGGGTGGGCCACCGGGGAGCTGTTTTTT. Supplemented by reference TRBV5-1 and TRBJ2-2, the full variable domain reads KAGVTQTPRYLIKTRGQQVTLSCSPISGHRSVSWYQQTPGQGLQFLFEYFSETQRNKGNFPGRFSGRQFSNSRSEMNVSTLELGDSALYLCASSLATGWATGELFFGEGSRLTVL.